Listed below are T cell receptor beta chains from one sample, sequenced in a study of CD8 T cells in ankylosing spondylitis. One entry per CDR3 protein results from TCRdb running MiXCR on the 5' RACE reads. The sample consists of about 840,000 distinct CDR3 sequences, 10% to 15% of them appearing once. Sequencing input: blood, either unsorted or a sorted T cell fraction (not recorded which). These receptors originate from a male donor with ankylosing spondylitis. Both conserved end residues are part of each CDR3. Fields, in order: J gene, V gene, D gene, clone size, CDR3 protein, CDR3 DNA. The D gene is left open where the match is weak. Expanded clones get a size class; other rows say once, few or many, or leave the size out.

j_call: TRBJ2-5
v_call: TRBV29-1
d_call: .
clone_size: many
cdr3_aa: CSVEGNKETQYF
cdr3_nt: TGCAGCGTTGAAGGAAATAAAGAGACCCAGTACTTC

j_call: TRBJ2-1
v_call: TRBV5-1
d_call: TRBD1
clone_size: .
cdr3_aa: CASSSTGNYDNEQFF
cdr3_nt: TGCGCCAGCAGCTCGACAGGGAATTACGACAATGAGCAGTTCTTC

j_call: TRBJ2-1
v_call: TRBV10-3
d_call: TRBD2
clone_size: many
cdr3_aa: CAISDSGLAPYNEQFF
cdr3_nt: TGTGCCATCAGTGACTCCGGACTAGCTCCCTACAATGAGCAGTTCTTC

j_call: TRBJ1-5
v_call: TRBV15
d_call: .
clone_size: few
cdr3_aa: CATSYGGGSIQPQHF
cdr3_nt: TGTGCCACCAGCTATGGGGGCGGTAGCATTCAGCCCCAGCATTTT

j_call: TRBJ2-3
v_call: TRBV20-1
d_call: .
clone_size: few
cdr3_aa: CSATLALSTDTQYF
cdr3_nt: TGCAGTGCTACTCTAGCCCTCAGCACAGATACGCAGTATTTT

j_call: TRBJ2-7
v_call: TRBV28
d_call: TRBD1
clone_size: few
cdr3_aa: CASSLGTGKQYF
cdr3_nt: TGTGCCAGCAGTCTGGGGACAGGCAAGCAGTACTTC

j_call: TRBJ2-3
v_call: TRBV4-2
d_call: TRBD1
clone_size: few
cdr3_aa: CASSQVGTGTTDTQYF
cdr3_nt: TGTGCCAGCAGCCAAGTCGGGACAGGGACGACAGATACGCAGTATTTT

j_call: TRBJ1-5
v_call: TRBV5-1
d_call: .
clone_size: few
cdr3_aa: CASSLTGSGPQHF
cdr3_nt: TGCGCCAGCAGCTTGACAGGGTCAGGGCCCCAGCATTTT

j_call: TRBJ1-1
v_call: TRBV15
d_call: .
clone_size: few
cdr3_aa: CATSRDGAGWNTEAFF
cdr3_nt: TGTGCCACCAGCAGAGATGGCGCAGGGTGGAACACTGAAGCTTTCTTT

j_call: TRBJ2-7
v_call: TRBV4-2
d_call: TRBD1
clone_size: few
cdr3_aa: CASSPQGVRDYEQYF
cdr3_nt: TGTGCCAGCAGCCCACAGGGGGTTCGCGACTACGAGCAGTACTTC

j_call: TRBJ1-2
v_call: TRBV20-1
d_call: .
clone_size: .
cdr3_aa: CSARIGTTYGYTF
cdr3_nt: TGCAGTGCTAGAATCGGGACAACCTATGGCTACACCTTC

j_call: TRBJ2-1
v_call: TRBV6-5
d_call: TRBD2
clone_size: .
cdr3_aa: CASSYSRLAMEQLF
cdr3_nt: TGTGCCAGCAGTTACTCGAGACTAGCCATGGAGCAGCTCTTC

j_call: TRBJ1-3
v_call: TRBV29-1
d_call: TRBD1
clone_size: many
cdr3_aa: CSVAGTAGNTIYF
cdr3_nt: TGCAGCGTAGCCGGGACAGCTGGAAACACCATATATTTT